This T cell receptor beta chain was captured in a study of blood T cell repertoires in COVID-19. Study at large: Samples came from the United States, Italy and Spain, spanning acute and convalescent COVID-19. Sources were T cells, B-cell-depleted T cells, or PBMCs; the material itself was cDNA or gDNA.

The germline V gene encodes CDR1 SGHVS and CDR2 FQNEAQ. This CDR3 has 12 amino acids. The trim removed 5 bases at V and 6 bases at J, leaving 2 bases unmatched. The authors' processing: Amplifying reference gene primers gave estimates of nucleated cell counts. Assay: immunoSEQ multiplex PCR; the TCRdb copy retains only in-frame clones and omits some. That table is the source of V, J and clone size, and D and trimming were worked out from the DNA. The table shows roughly 350,000 clones, with approximately 90% occurring only once. This chain uses TRBV7-8 with TRBJ2-3; 7 bases match TRBD2. The sample comprised peripheral blood. This clonotype was obtained from a woman aged 18-29 years who had recovered from COVID-19. CDR3 DNA sequence: TGTGCCAGCAGCGGGGGGGGTGATACGCAGTATTTT. It specifies CASSGGGDTQYF.